These 3 T cell receptor beta chains share one sample of origin, sequenced in a study of response to subunit inactivated influenza vaccine. TCRdb re-derived calls from the RT-PCR reads in MiXCR, one entry per CDR3 protein. The sample holds roughly 460,000 distinct CDR3 sequences; about a tenth are singletons and the top ten take around 12%. The sample was PBMCs from blood, taken 35 to 45 days after vaccination. The receptors originated from a man aged 50-59 years who received an inactivated influenza vaccine.

This clonotype has only a few counts. The V gene is TRBV5-1, the J gene TRBJ1-1; D remains unclear. CDR1 and CDR2 from the germline V gene are SGHRS and YFSETQ. V was trimmed by 0 bases and J by 0 bases, leaving 9 bases between them. The CDR3 loop spans 15 amino acids. The CDR3 loop is CASSLVGSLNTEAFF. CDR3 DNA sequence: TGCGCCAGCAGCTTGGTTGGCAGCCTGAACACTGAAGCTTTCTTT.

This clonotype was seen at least ten times. The V gene is TRBV4-2, the J gene TRBJ2-1; D is perhaps TRBD2 (6 bases). Germline assignment: CDR1 LGHNA and CDR2 YNFKEQ. V lost 0 bases, J lost 9 bases, and 9 bases lay in between. The CDR3 loop spans 13 amino acids. The CDR3 is CASSQDRRGEQFF. The CDR3 nucleotides are TGTGCCAGCAGCCAAGATAGGCGGGGTGAGCAGTTCTTC.

This sequence joins TRBV18 and TRBJ1-1; perhaps TRBD1 as D (5 bases). The CDR3 extends over 13 amino acids. Trimming stripped 0 bases from V and 7 bases from J, with 9 bases between. The V gene's germline CDR1 is KGHSH and CDR2 LQKENI. CDR3 sequence (DNA): TGTGCCAGCTCACCACCGGGACTACGTGAAGCTTTCTTT. It translates to CASSPPGLREAFF.